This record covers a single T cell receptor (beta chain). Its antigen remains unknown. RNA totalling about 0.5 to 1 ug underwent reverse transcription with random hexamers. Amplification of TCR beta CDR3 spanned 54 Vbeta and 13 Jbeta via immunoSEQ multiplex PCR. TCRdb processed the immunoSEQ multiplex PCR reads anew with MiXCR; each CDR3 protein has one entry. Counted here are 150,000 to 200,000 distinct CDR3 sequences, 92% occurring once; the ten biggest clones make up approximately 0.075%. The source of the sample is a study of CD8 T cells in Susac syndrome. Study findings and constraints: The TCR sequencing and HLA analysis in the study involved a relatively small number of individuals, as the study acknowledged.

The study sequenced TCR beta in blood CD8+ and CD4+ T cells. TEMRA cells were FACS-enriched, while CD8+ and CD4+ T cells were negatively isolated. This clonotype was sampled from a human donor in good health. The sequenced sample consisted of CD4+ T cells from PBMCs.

CDR3 loop: CASSFMGNEQFF. The CDR3 coding sequence is TGTGCCAGCAGTTTTATGGGCAATGAGCAGTTCTTC. The chain is built from TRBV12-3 or TRBV12-4 and TRBJ2-1; D gene unclear. The CDR3 spans 12 residues. V was shortened by 3 bases and J by 6 bases, with 6 bases between the two germline ends.